The TCR beta chain under discussion was sequenced for a study of CD8+ T cells in alopecia areata. Study overall: Tofacitinib was taken orally by treated patients, and the dose was 5 to 10 mg twice daily. Findings and limits, study-wide: Between patients, shared TCR sequences were less clear than in mice. This was possibly due in part to HLA diversity in the patient population. Affected lesional scalp, above all in alopecia totalis/universalis, was more clonal than normal scalp.

V dropped 1 base and J dropped 3 bases, with 6 bases sitting between them. The germline gives CDR1 MGHDK, CDR2 SYGVNS. The CDR3 contains 13 residues. RNA was extracted and reverse transcribed into cDNA as the sequencing template. Clones were read by immunoSEQ multiplex PCR, and TCRdb kept only the in-frame ones, dropping some. The sample carries approximately 180,000 clones, about 63% recorded once. Peripheral blood and lesional scalp punch biopsies came from alopecia areata patients. With regard to this clone: Its antigen remains unidentified.

Sequenced material: CD4+ T cells sorted from blood, taken at week 0. The chain carries TRBV25-1 and TRBJ2-5; no clear D. This clonotype originated in a human donor with alopecia areata. The CDR3 sequence is CASSEWGKETQYF. CDR3 DNA sequence: TGTGCCAGCAGTGAATGGGGAAAAGAGACCCAGTACTTC.